This entry lists 30 T cell receptor beta chains sequenced from one sample in a study of T cell responses to AZD1222 COVID-19 vaccine. Produced via immunoSEQ multiplex PCR; TCRdb's table is partial and in-frame only. This sample has 150,000 to 200,000 clones; over 80% occur once, and the top ten carry approximately 2.7%. Source: peripheral blood, taken on day 0 of MenACWY control vaccination. The receptors stem from an adult in good health.

This chain uses TRBV6-2 or TRBV6-3 with TRBJ2-5, with D possibly being TRBD1 (6 bases). The V gene lost 2 bases and the J gene lost 2 bases, with 18 bases spanning the gap. The CDR3 consists of 17 residues. Germline V CDR1 and CDR2: MNHEY, SVGEGT. The CDR3 nucleotides read TGTGCCAGCAGTTACCGGTACAGGGATAATGAACAAGAGACCCAGTACTTC. Translating gives CASSYRYRDNEQETQYF.

This chain links TRBV4-2 with TRBJ2-1; D is unresolved. The CDR3 is 13 amino acids. Germline V lookup: CDR1 LGHNA, CDR2 YNFKEQ. Trimming took 6 bases from V and 5 from J, leaving 11 bases between them. CDR3 amino acids: CASSTVSHNEQFF. The CDR3 DNA follows: TGTGCCAGCAGTACAGTGTCCCACAATGAGCAGTTCTTC.

The chain has TRBV5-4 and TRBJ2-5; 8 positions agree with TRBD2. Germline V gene data show CDR1 as SGHNT and CDR2 as YYREEE (reference sequence). With 4 bases clipped from V and 5 bases from J, the junction kept 22 bases outside the gene matches. The CDR3 consists of 19 residues. The CDR3, as DNA: TGTGCCAGCAGCCCCGGCGGGGGTTCAGGCGGGGGGTCCCGGGAGACCCAGTACTTC. It is translated as CASSPGGGSGGGSRETQYF.

The genes are TRBV28 and TRBJ2-7; D could derive from TRBD1 or TRBD2 (5 bases each). Germline V lookup: CDR1 MDHEN, CDR2 SYDVKM. The CDR3 is 14 residues long. The V and J ends lost 6 bases and 5 bases respectively, with 17 bases between them. For the CDR3, the DNA is TGTGCCAGCAGCCGAGGGACCCAAGGGGACGAGCAGTACTTC. Encoded protein: CASSRGTQGDEQYF.

This chain connects TRBV5-5 to TRBJ1-3; D is undetermined. Germline lookup yields CDR1 SGHKS and CDR2 YYEKEE (reference sequence). This CDR3 region has 15 residues. Trimming shortened V by 2 bases and J by 0 bases, and 9 bases separated the two germline ends. The CDR3 DNA reads TGTGCCAGCAGCTTTCTTGCAGTCTCTGGAAACACCATATATTTT. Protein product: CASSFLAVSGNTIYF.

This chain uses TRBV5-6 with TRBJ2-1, with 8 bases identical to TRBD1. CDR1 and CDR2 from the germline V gene are SGHDT and YYEEEE. With V trimmed by 4 bases and J by 5 bases, 5 bases remained unmatched. CDR3 length: 14 amino acids. In nucleotides, the CDR3 is TGTGCCAGCAGCGCAAGGACAGGGAACAATGAGCAGTTCTTC. It yields the protein CASSARTGNNEQFF.

This clone was seen only once. The gene calls are TRBV3-1 (or the pseudogene TRBV3-2) and TRBJ2-1; 12 positions match TRBD2. Trimming at V came to 4 bases and at J to 0 bases, leaving 7 bases not matched to a gene. CDR3 length: 18 residues. The germline gives CDR1 LGHDT, CDR2 YNNKEL (reference sequence). Here the CDR3 DNA reads TGTGCCAGCAGCCCCCGTCTAGCGGGGGGGACCTCCTACAATGAGCAGTTCTTC. Residues: CASSPRLAGGTSYNEQFF.

J is TRBJ1-2 and V is TRBV4-2; 11 positions agree with TRBD1. V lost 2 bases to trimming and J lost 5 bases; unmatched junction nucleotides: 1. Germline CDR1 and CDR2: LGHNA and YNFKEQ. The CDR3 is 14 amino acids. The CDR3 protein is CASSQRDRGYGYTF. DNA of the CDR3: TGTGCCAGCAGCCAACGGGACAGGGGGTATGGCTACACCTTC.

The rearrangement joins TRBV10-3 to TRBJ2-7; D gene unclear. With 0 bases removed from V and 3 bases from J, the gap between germline ends came to 6 bases. Germline values: CDR1 ENHRY, CDR2 SYGVKD. This CDR3 region has 13 residues. CDR3 sequence (DNA): TGTGCCATCAGTGAGTCGGAGTTCTACGAGCAGTACTTC. Translating it yields CAISESEFYEQYF.

The rearrangement joins TRBV5-1 to TRBJ1-3, with 8 bases fitting TRBD1. V dropped 3 bases and J dropped 3; count of bases not matched to a gene: 5. This CDR3 is built from 15 residues. CDR1 and CDR2 (germline): SGHRS, YFSETQ. The CDR3 region has the DNA TGCGCCAGCAGCTCCGGGACAGGCAGTGGAAACACCATATATTTT. Protein sequence: CASSSGTGSGNTIYF.

The rearrangement links TRBV24-1 to TRBJ2-3; weak D call: TRBD2 (7 bases). The CDR3 totals 15 residues. Germline values: CDR1 KGHDR, CDR2 SFDVKD. Between the trimmed V and J ends, which lost 8 bases and 2 bases, there was a span of 16 bases. The CDR3 region is CATKGTRGATDTQYF. Written as DNA, the CDR3 is TGTGCCACCAAAGGGACACGGGGGGCCACAGATACGCAGTATTTT.

The gene calls are TRBV6-6 and TRBJ1-4; 9 bases line up with TRBD1. Germline CDR1 is MNHNY and CDR2 is SVGAGI (reference sequence). The CDR3 has 16 amino acids. V was clipped by 5 bases and J by 3 bases; unmatched bases: 7. This CDR3 reads CASSNLRDRANEKLFF. DNA for the CDR3: TGTGCCAGCAGTAATCTCCGGGACAGGGCTAATGAAAAACTGTTTTTT.

The genes are TRBV3-1 (or the pseudogene TRBV3-2) and TRBJ2-1; TRBD2 aligns across 15 bases. Losses at the gene ends were 5 bases for V and 0 bases for J; bases not matched to a gene: 8. Germline lookup yields CDR1 LGHDT and CDR2 YNNKEL (reference sequence). The CDR3 sequence is 19 residues long. DNA of the CDR3: TGTGCCAGCAGCACCCGGACTAGCGGGGGGGCATTCTCCTACAATGAGCAGTTCTTC. It encodes CASSTRTSGGAFSYNEQFF.

The chain links TRBV29-1 to TRBJ2-7; D possibly corresponds to TRBD2 (5 bases). Germline values: CDR1 SQVTM, CDR2 ANQGSEA. The length of the CDR3 is 16 residues. V gave up 1 base and J gave up 2 bases, with 18 bases separating them. The CDR3 nucleotides read TGCAGCGTTGAAGGGTGGTCTACCGGGGTAGCCTACGAGCAGTACTTC. Amino acid sequence: CSVEGWSTGVAYEQYF.

The J gene is TRBJ2-2, the V gene TRBV9; 7 bases map to TRBD1. V trimming: 4 bases; J trimming: 6 bases; junction bases outside the gene matches: 9. CDR3 length: 15 amino acids. The germline V gene encodes CDR1 SGDLS and CDR2 YYNGEE. DNA for the CDR3: TGTGCCAGCAGCCCAAGCACAGGGGACGCCGGGGAGCTGTTTTTT. This sequence encodes CASSPSTGDAGELFF.

The chain employs TRBV27 and TRBJ2-7; the match to TRBD2 covers 12 bases. CDR1 is MNHEY and CDR2 is SMNVEV in the germline V gene (reference sequence). This CDR3 region has 18 residues. Trimming cost V 6 bases and J 7 bases; bases outside gene matches: 19. CDR3 in DNA: TGTGCCAGCAGCGGCCGGGACAAAGCTCCTAGCGGGGGGGTGGAGCAGTACTTC. The encoded protein is CASSGRDKAPSGGVEQYF.

The rearrangement links TRBV28 to TRBJ1-1; 8 positions agree with TRBD1. Germline loops: CDR1 MDHEN, CDR2 SYDVKM. The CDR3 runs to 12 residues. Trimming removed 4 bases from V and 5 bases from J; junction bases left unmatched: 0. In nucleotides, the CDR3 is TGTGCCAGCAGTTGGGACAGGACTGAAGCTTTCTTT. Encoded protein: CASSWDRTEAFF.

This sequence joins TRBV12-3 or TRBV12-4 and TRBJ1-1; D is uncertain. The CDR3 has 13 amino acids. V lost 6 bases and J 5 bases, leaving 13 bases between the germline ends. The CDR3 region has the DNA TGTGCCAGCAGCTCCATGGACGGTACTGAAGCTTTCTTT. Its translation: CASSSMDGTEAFF.

This clone was counted a single time. J is TRBJ2-1 and V is TRBV14; D unclear. The germline V and J ends were trimmed by 4 bases and 4 bases, with 8 bases remaining between them. There are 13 residues in the CDR3. CDR1 and CDR2 (germline): SGHDN, FVKESK. CDR3 amino acids: CASSLGPYNEQFF. In DNA form, the CDR3 reads TGTGCCAGCAGCCTAGGACCATACAATGAGCAGTTCTTC.

The chain is built from TRBV11-3 and TRBJ1-3, with a possible D match to TRBD1 (5 bases). The CDR3 totals 15 residues. Germline V CDR1 and CDR2: SGHNT, YENEEA. With 5 bases removed from V and 0 bases from J, the gap between germline ends came to 11 bases. The CDR3 reads CASSTTGGSGNTIYF. CDR3 bases: TGTGCCAGCAGCACTACGGGGGGCTCTGGAAACACCATATATTTT.

This chain uses TRBV28 with TRBJ1-2, with 8 bases aligning to TRBD1. Germline V CDR1 and CDR2: MDHEN, SYDVKM. The V gene end was trimmed by 5 bases and the J gene end by 4 bases; junction bases not matched to a gene: 12. CDR3 length equals 16 residues. The CDR3 DNA reads as TGTGCCAGCAGTACATCCGGACAGGGTATAGGCTATGGCTACACCTTC. Protein sequence: CASSTSGQGIGYGYTF.

V and J are TRBV2 and TRBJ1-5; D is undetermined. CDR1 and CDR2 (germline): SNHLY, FYNNEI. Trimming left V 1 base short and J 4 bases short, with 5 bases between. This CDR3 region has 13 residues. CDR3 protein: CASSEGENQPQHF. CDR3 in DNA: TGTGCCAGCAGTGAAGGGGAGAATCAGCCCCAGCATTTT.

This clone was seen just once. The V and J genes are TRBV30 and TRBJ2-2; possible D gene TRBD2, 7 bases. The CDR3 is made up of 14 amino acids. V gave up 3 bases and J gave up 6 bases, with 14 bases separating them. Germline CDR1 reads GTSNPN; CDR2 reads SVGIG (reference sequence). The CDR3 sequence is CAWSAKGGSGELFF. The CDR3 DNA reads as TGTGCCTGGAGCGCCAAGGGGGGGTCCGGGGAGCTGTTTTTT.

This clone was seen once. The V gene is TRBV19, the J gene TRBJ2-7; maybe TRBD2 (7 bases). The CDR3 totals 13 residues. V was pared by 8 bases and J by 3 bases, with 14 bases between. The germline CDR1 and CDR2 sequences are LNHDA and SQIVND (reference sequence). The CDR3 coding sequence is TGTGCCAGTGCCCTAGGGGGGGGCTACGAGCAGTACTTC. This encodes CASALGGGYEQYF.

CDR3 nucleotide sequence: TGTGCCAGCAGTTCTCCCGGGAGATCCTACGAGCAGTACTTC. Residues: CASSSPGRSYEQYF. The gene calls are TRBV6-5 and TRBJ2-7; TRBD2 might be the D (6 bases). Trimming took 4 bases from V and 1 from J, leaving 11 bases between them. Germline V gives CDR1 MNHEY, CDR2 SVGAGI. The CDR3 extends over 14 amino acids.

This rearrangement joins TRBV3-1 (or the pseudogene TRBV3-2) to TRBJ2-5, with D unclear. The CDR3 totals 12 residues. CDR1 and CDR2 from the germline V gene are LGHDT and YNNKEL (reference sequence). V lost 4 bases and J 3 bases, leaving 6 bases between the germline ends. The CDR3 nucleotides are TGTGCCAGCAGCCCCGAGGAAGAGACCCAGTACTTC. Protein product: CASSPEEETQYF.

The J gene is TRBJ2-5, the V gene TRBV9; D uncertain. This CDR3 has 16 residues. The ends were cut back, 1 base at V and 0 bases at J, with 13 bases in the middle. CDR1 is SGDLS and CDR2 is YYNGEE in the germline V gene. CDR3 residues: CASSVQSGHYQETQYF. CDR3 nucleotide sequence: TGTGCCAGCAGCGTACAAAGTGGGCACTACCAAGAGACCCAGTACTTC.

In DNA form, the CDR3 reads TGTGCCAGCAGCTTAGGGCAGGGGAATCAGCCCCAGCATTTT. Protein: CASSLGQGNQPQHF. V usage is TRBV13 and J usage is TRBJ1-5; TRBD1 might be the D (6 bases). This CDR3 comprises 14 residues. Germline V gene lookup returns CDR1 PRHDT and CDR2 FYEKMQ (reference sequence). V gave up 0 bases and J gave up 4 bases, with 7 bases separating them. Supplemented by reference TRBV13 and TRBJ1-5, the full variable domain reads AAGVIQSPRHLIKEKRETATLKCYPIPRHDTVYWYQQGPGQDPQFLISFYEKMQSDKGSIPDRFSAQQFSDYHSELNMSSLELGDSALYFCASSLGQGNQPQHFGDGTRLSIL.

This chain connects TRBV5-1 to TRBJ2-5, with D perhaps matching TRBD1 or TRBD2 (5 bases each). The CDR3 has 15 residues. V was trimmed by 5 bases and J by 1 base, leaving 15 bases between them. Germline V CDR1 and CDR2: SGHRS, YFSETQ. CDR3 protein: CASRNRAGTQETQYF. The DNA for the CDR3 is TGCGCCAGCAGAAACCGGGCCGGGACCCAAGAGACCCAGTACTTC.

The table lists this clone with a count of one. This chain uses TRBV6-5 with TRBJ2-5, with 7 bases matching TRBD1. This CDR3 region has 13 residues. The ends lost 5 bases at V and 2 bases at J; junction bases unmatched: 2. The germline gives CDR1 MNHEY, CDR2 SVGAGI. The CDR3 DNA reads TGTGCCAGCAGTACGACAGGGCAAGAGACCCAGTACTTC. It translates to CASSTTGQETQYF.